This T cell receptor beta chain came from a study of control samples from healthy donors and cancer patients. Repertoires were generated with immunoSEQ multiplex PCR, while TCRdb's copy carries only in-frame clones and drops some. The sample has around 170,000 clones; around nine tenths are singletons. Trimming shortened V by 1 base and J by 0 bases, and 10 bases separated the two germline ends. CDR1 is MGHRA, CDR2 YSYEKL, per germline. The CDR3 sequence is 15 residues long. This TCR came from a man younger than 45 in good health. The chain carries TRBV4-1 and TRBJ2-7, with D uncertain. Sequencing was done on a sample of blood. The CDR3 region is CASSQGWGSSYEQYF. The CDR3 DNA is TGCGCCAGCAGCCAAGGTTGGGGATCCTCCTACGAGCAGTACTTC.